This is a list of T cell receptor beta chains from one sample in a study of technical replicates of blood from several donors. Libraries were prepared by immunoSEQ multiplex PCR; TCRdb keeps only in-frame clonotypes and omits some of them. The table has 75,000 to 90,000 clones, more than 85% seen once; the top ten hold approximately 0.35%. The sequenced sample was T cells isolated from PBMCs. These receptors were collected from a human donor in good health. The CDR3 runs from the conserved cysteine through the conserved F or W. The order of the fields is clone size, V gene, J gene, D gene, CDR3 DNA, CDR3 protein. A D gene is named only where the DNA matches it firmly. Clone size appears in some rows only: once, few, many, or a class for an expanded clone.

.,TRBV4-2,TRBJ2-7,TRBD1,TGTGCCAGCAGCCAAACGACAGGGGGGGAATACGAGCAGTACTTC,CASSQTTGGEYEQYF
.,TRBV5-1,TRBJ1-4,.,TGCGCCAGCAGCTCGGTCCAGGGGAGCAGAAATGAAAAACTGTTTTTT,CASSSVQGSRNEKLFF
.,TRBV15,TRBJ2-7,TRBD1,TGTGCCACCAGCAGAGTTCCGCCGATGACAGGGATGGACGAGCAGTACTTC,CATSRVPPMTGMDEQYF
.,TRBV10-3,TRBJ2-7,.,TGTGCCATCAGTGAGTTTGGAGGGAGCATAGAGCAGTACTTC,CAISEFGGSIEQYF
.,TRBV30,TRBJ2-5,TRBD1,TGTGCCTGGAGCAGGGGGCTAGAGACCCAGTACTTC,CAWSRGLETQYF
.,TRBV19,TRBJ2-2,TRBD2,TGTGCCAGTATGCTAGCGGGAGTCGCCGGGGAGCTGTTTTTT,CASMLAGVAGELFF
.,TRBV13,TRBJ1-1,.,TGTGCCAGCAGCCCAACAGAGAACACTGAAGCTTTCTTT,CASSPTENTEAFF
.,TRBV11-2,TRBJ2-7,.,TGTGCCAGCAGCTTAGCTGGACTGACGGCAACATACGAGCAGTACTTC,CASSLAGLTATYEQYF
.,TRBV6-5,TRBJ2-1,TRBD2,TGTGCCAGCAGTCCGGGACTAGCGAGCAATGAGCAGTTCTTC,CASSPGLASNEQFF
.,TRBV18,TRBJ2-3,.,TGTGCCAGCTCACCATCGTTTCGTGTAGATACGCAGTATTTT,CASSPSFRVDTQYF
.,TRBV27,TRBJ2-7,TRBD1,TGTGCCAGCAGCCGGACAGGCTACGAGCAGTACTTC,CASSRTGYEQYF
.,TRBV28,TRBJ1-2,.,TGTGCCTATATGACAGACCCATATGGCTACACCTTC,CAYMTDPYGYTF
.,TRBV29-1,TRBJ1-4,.,TGCAGTGCCATGGGGCCGGAGAATGAAAAACTGTTTTTT,CSAMGPENEKLFF
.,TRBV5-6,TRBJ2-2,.,TGTGCCAGCAGCATTGTGAGCTGGGAGCTGTTTTTT,CASSIVSWELFF
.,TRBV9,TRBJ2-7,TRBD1,TGTGCCAGCAGCGACGGGACAGGGTTGGACGAGCAGTACTTC,CASSDGTGLDEQYF
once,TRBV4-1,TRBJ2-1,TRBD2,TGCGCCAGTAGAGTGGCGGGAGGGTACGACAATGAGCAGTTCTTC,CASRVAGGYDNEQFF
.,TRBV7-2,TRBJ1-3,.,TGTGCCAGCAGCTTAGACATCTCTGGAAACACCATATATTTT,CASSLDISGNTIYF
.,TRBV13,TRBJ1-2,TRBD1,TGTGCCAGCAGCACCTTGGGACAGGGGGAAATCTATGGCTACACCTTC,CASSTLGQGEIYGYTF
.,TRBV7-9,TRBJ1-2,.,TGTGCCAGCAGCTTTAATCCAGGGGCGGGCTATGGCTACACCTTC,CASSFNPGAGYGYTF
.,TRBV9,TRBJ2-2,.,TGTGCCAGCAATAGGGGCGGGATCGGGGAGCTGTTTTTT,CASNRGGIGELFF
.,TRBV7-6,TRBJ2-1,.,TGTGCCAGCAGCTTATCTGCCAGCTCCTACAATGAGCAGTTCTTC,CASSLSASSYNEQFF
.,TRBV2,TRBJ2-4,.,TGTGCCAGCTCGTATAGCGGACTAGCCAAAAACATTCAGTACTTC,CASSYSGLAKNIQYF
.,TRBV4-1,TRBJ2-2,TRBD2,TGCGCCAGCAGCCGCGGACTAGCGGGAGGAACCGGGGAGCTGTTTTTT,CASSRGLAGGTGELFF
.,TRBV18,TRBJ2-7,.,TGTGCCAGCTCACCATCAGGAAACTACGAGCAGTACTTC,CASSPSGNYEQYF
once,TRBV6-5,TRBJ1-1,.,TGTGCCAGCAGACAGGGACTAAACACTGAAGCTTTCTTT,CASRQGLNTEAFF
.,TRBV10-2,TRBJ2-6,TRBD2,TGCGCCAGCCATCTAGCGGGAGGGTCTGGGGCCAACGTCCTGACTTTC,CASHLAGGSGANVLTF
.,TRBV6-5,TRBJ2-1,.,TGTGCCAGCAGTTACCAGGGCTTCGAGCAGTTCTTC,CASSYQGFEQFF
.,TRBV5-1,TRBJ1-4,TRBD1,TGCGCCAGCAGCTTGCAACAGGGGAGAGGGGAAAAACTGTTTTTT,CASSLQQGRGEKLFF
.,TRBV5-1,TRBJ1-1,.,TGCGCCAGCACCCACAGCGGGGGGCTCGCTGAAGCTTTCTTT,CASTHSGGLAEAFF
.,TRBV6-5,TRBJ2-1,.,TGTGCCAGCAGCCAGAACTCCTACAATGAGCAGTTCTTC,CASSQNSYNEQFF
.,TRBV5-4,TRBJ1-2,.,TGTGCCAGCAGTCCGGGAGGTGTCTATGGCTACACCTTC,CASSPGGVYGYTF
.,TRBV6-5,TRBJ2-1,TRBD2,TGTGCCAGCAGTTACGGGGGGGTTTCCTACAATGAGCAGTTCTTC,CASSYGGVSYNEQFF
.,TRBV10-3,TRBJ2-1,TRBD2,TGTGCCATCAGAGACACCGCGGTTAGCGGGAGAGCGGATGAGCAGTTCTTC,CAIRDTAVSGRADEQFF
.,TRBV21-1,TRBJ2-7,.,TGTGCCAGCAGCAAAAAACCTACTGCTCGACAGGAGCCCTACGAGCAGTACTTC,CASSKKPTARQEPYEQYF
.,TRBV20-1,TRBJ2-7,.,TGCAGTGCAGAGAACGAGCAGTACTTC,CSAENEQYF
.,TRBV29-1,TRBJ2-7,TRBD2,TGCAGCGTCACTAGCGGATTCTCCTACGAGCAGTACTTC,CSVTSGFSYEQYF
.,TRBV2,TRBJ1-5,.,TGTGCCAGCAGTGAATGGGCAGATCAGCCCCAGCATTTT,CASSEWADQPQHF
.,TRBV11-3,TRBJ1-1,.,TGTGCCAGCACCATGGGAGGCCGCATGAACACTGAAGCTTTCTTT,CASTMGGRMNTEAFF
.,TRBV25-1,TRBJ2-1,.,TGTGCCAGCAGTGAATCTCCGGGAGAGGTCTACAATGAGCAGTTCTTC,CASSESPGEVYNEQFF
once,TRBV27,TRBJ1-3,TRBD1,TGTGCCAGCAGTCCAAAATCTAGACAGGGCACCATATATTTT,CASSPKSRQGTIYF
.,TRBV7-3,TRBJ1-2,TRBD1,TGTGCCAGCAGCTTAACGAGACAGGGCCTACGTTCAGTCAACTGGCGTGGCTACACCTTC,CASSLTRQGLRSVNWRGYTF
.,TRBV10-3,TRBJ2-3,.,TGTGCCATCAGGGGGGACTTCACAGATACGCAGTATTTT,CAIRGDFTDTQYF
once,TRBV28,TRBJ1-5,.,TGTGCCAGCAGATCCCATGGGGCGGTCAGCAATCAGCCCCAGCATTTT,CASRSHGAVSNQPQHF
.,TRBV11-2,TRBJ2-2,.,TGTGCCAGCAGCTTTGGGCTCAGGTTATCACCCGGGGAGCTGTTTTTT,CASSFGLRLSPGELFF
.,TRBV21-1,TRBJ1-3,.,TGTGCCAGCAGCAAATCTGAAGGCGGAAGCTCTGGAAACACCATATATTTT,CASSKSEGGSSGNTIYF
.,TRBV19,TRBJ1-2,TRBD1,TGTGCCAGTAGTATAGAACCGGGACAGGCCTTCTATGGCTACACCTTC,CASSIEPGQAFYGYTF
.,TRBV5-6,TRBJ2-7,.,TGTGCCAGCAGCCGGAGGATCTCCTACGAGCAGTACTTC,CASSRRISYEQYF
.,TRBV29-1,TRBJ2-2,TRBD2,TGCAGCGTTGTCGCGGGAGCGGTCGGGGAGCTGTTTTTT,CSVVAGAVGELFF
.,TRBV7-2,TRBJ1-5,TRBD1,TGTGCCAGCAGCGGGACAGTCAATCAGCCCCAGCATTTT,CASSGTVNQPQHF
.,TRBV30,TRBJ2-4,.,TGTGCCTGGAGCTACGAATCTAGCGCGAGAAACATTCAGTACTTC,CAWSYESSARNIQYF
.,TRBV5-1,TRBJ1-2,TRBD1,TGCGCCAGCAGCCCGGGACAGGTCTATGGCTACACCTTC,CASSPGQVYGYTF
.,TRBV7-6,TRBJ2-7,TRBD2,TGTGCCAGCAGCTTAGGGGGGCCGGGACTAGTCTCCTACGAGCAGTACTTC,CASSLGGPGLVSYEQYF
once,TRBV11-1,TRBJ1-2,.,TGTGCCAGCAGCTTTCCCGGCTATGGCTACACCTTC,CASSFPGYGYTF
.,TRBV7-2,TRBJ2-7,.,TGTGCCAGCAGCTACTTTCTTGGCTCCTACGAGCAGTACTTC,CASSYFLGSYEQYF
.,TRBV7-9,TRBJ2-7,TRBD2,TGTGCCCAGCGGGACGGGAGCTCCTACGAGCAGTACTTC,CAQRDGSSYEQYF
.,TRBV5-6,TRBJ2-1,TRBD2,TGTGCCAGCAGCCCGTTGCGGGAGTTTTACAATGAGCAGTTCTTC,CASSPLREFYNEQFF
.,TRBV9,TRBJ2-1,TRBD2,TGTGCCAGCAGCAGCGGGGGAACTCCCACCTACAATGAGCAGTTCTTC,CASSSGGTPTYNEQFF